Listed below are T cell receptor beta chains from one sample, sequenced in a study of vaccination effects on CD4 cells after COVID-19. Their specific antigens are unknown. Produced via immunoSEQ multiplex PCR; TCRdb's table is partial and in-frame only. Of 25,000 or so clones listed, around 79% were seen once; the top ten hold approximately 8%. The sequencing used CD4+ T cells from PBMCs cultured with SARS-CoV-2 spike peptides, collected after COVID-19 vaccination. The receptors derive from a human donor who received a COVID-19 vaccine. Each CDR3 is given with its conserved first and last residue. Fields, in order: D gene, J gene, V gene, clone size, CDR3 DNA, CDR3 protein. A D gene is named only where the DNA matches it firmly. Clone size is shown for a subset of rows, as once, few, many or a class of expanded clone.

D: TRBD1
J: TRBJ2-5
V: TRBV19
size: NA
DNA: TGTGCCAGTAGTATCGGACAGGGAGGATTAGGAGAGACCCAGTACTTC
CDR3: CASSIGQGGLGETQYF

D: NA
J: TRBJ1-1
V: TRBV18
size: once
DNA: TGTGCCAGCTCCCAAAAACAGAAGAACACTGAAGCTTTCTTT
CDR3: CASSQKQKNTEAFF

D: TRBD1
J: TRBJ2-2
V: TRBV7-8
size: few
DNA: TGTGCCACCCGGACAGGGAACACCGGGGAGCTGTTTTTT
CDR3: CATRTGNTGELFF

D: NA
J: TRBJ2-1
V: TRBV7-9
size: few
DNA: TGTGCCAGCAGCTCCCCCTCGGGGCAGGGTGGTTTCAATGAGCAGTTCTTC
CDR3: CASSSPSGQGGFNEQFF

D: TRBD1
J: TRBJ2-7
V: TRBV10-3
size: NA
DNA: TGTGCCACCGATCTTGACGACAGGGGAATTCCCTACGAGCAGTACTTC
CDR3: CATDLDDRGIPYEQYF

D: NA
J: TRBJ2-5
V: TRBV11-1
size: once
DNA: TGTGCCAGCAGCTTAGGTGATTTCGGGGCGGAGACCCAGTACTTC
CDR3: CASSLGDFGAETQYF

D: NA
J: TRBJ1-4
V: TRBV6-5
size: NA
DNA: TGTGCCAGCAGTTACTTGATGGGGAATGAAAAACTGTTTTTT
CDR3: CASSYLMGNEKLFF

D: TRBD1
J: TRBJ1-1
V: TRBV5-4
size: few
DNA: TGTGCCAGCACCCTACAGGGGGCGAACACTGAAGCTTTCTTT
CDR3: CASTLQGANTEAFF

D: TRBD1
J: TRBJ1-5
V: TRBV19
size: NA
DNA: TGTGCCAGTAGCCAGGGACAGGGGGGTCAGCCCCAGCATTTT
CDR3: CASSQGQGGQPQHF

D: NA
J: TRBJ2-1
V: TRBV6-5
size: few
DNA: TGTGCCAGCAAGACTCCCTGGAATGAGCAGTTCTTC
CDR3: CASKTPWNEQFF

D: NA
J: TRBJ1-2
V: TRBV7-9
size: NA
DNA: TGTGCCAGCAGCTTACGTAGCTATGGCTACACCTTC
CDR3: CASSLRSYGYTF

D: NA
J: TRBJ1-1
V: TRBV25-1
size: few
DNA: TGTGCCAGCAGTGACGCTGGCAGGGGAATGAACACTGAAGCTTTCTTT
CDR3: CASSDAGRGMNTEAFF

D: NA
J: TRBJ1-2
V: TRBV18
size: NA
DNA: TGTGCCAGCTCACCCCAGGGAAAAGGCTACACCTTC
CDR3: CASSPQGKGYTF

D: NA
J: TRBJ2-7
V: TRBV7-9
size: few
DNA: TGTGCCAGCAGCTTCTCTTCTCCCCGGGTCAGTTCCTACGAGCAGTACTTC
CDR3: CASSFSSPRVSSYEQYF

D: NA
J: TRBJ1-5
V: TRBV3-1/TRBV3-2
size: NA
DNA: TGTGCCAGCAGCCAAGAGGCAGGGGCCATGAATCAGCCCCAGCATTTT
CDR3: CASSQEAGAMNQPQHF

D: NA
J: TRBJ2-5
V: TRBV5-6
size: NA
DNA: TGTGCCAGCAGCTTTAGACAGGTACAAGAGACCCAGTACTTC
CDR3: CASSFRQVQETQYF

D: NA
J: TRBJ1-1
V: TRBV7-9
size: NA
DNA: TGTGCCTTTACAGCGGGAGTGAACACTGAAGCTTTCTTT
CDR3: CAFTAGVNTEAFF

D: NA
J: TRBJ2-5
V: TRBV9
size: NA
DNA: TGTGCCAGCAGCGTAGCCCCAACAGGGTCGGAGACCCAGTACTTC
CDR3: CASSVAPTGSETQYF

D: NA
J: TRBJ2-3
V: TRBV7-2
size: NA
DNA: TGTGCCAGCAGCTTAGTGGGGGTGGCAGATACGCAGTATTTT
CDR3: CASSLVGVADTQYF

D: NA
J: TRBJ2-2
V: TRBV24-1
size: NA
DNA: TGTGCCACCAGTGACTACCTGGGCAGGGGGAACACCGGGGAGCTGTTTTTT
CDR3: CATSDYLGRGNTGELFF

D: NA
J: TRBJ2-7
V: TRBV21-1
size: NA
DNA: TGTGCCAGCAGCTACCCCCGGGACAGGGGTACCTCCTACGAGCAGTACTTC
CDR3: CASSYPRDRGTSYEQYF

D: NA
J: TRBJ2-7
V: TRBV12-3/TRBV12-4
size: NA
DNA: TGTGCCAGCGGCAAGCTTCTTCTCTACGAGCAGTACTTC
CDR3: CASGKLLLYEQYF

D: TRBD2
J: TRBJ2-7
V: TRBV6-5
size: NA
DNA: TGTGCCAGCAGGGGGGTGACTAGCGGGGGCTACGAGCAGTACTTC
CDR3: CASRGVTSGGYEQYF

D: NA
J: TRBJ2-2
V: TRBV7-7
size: NA
DNA: TGTGCCAGCAGCTTAGGCAGGACTATACACACCGGGGAGCTGTTTTTT
CDR3: CASSLGRTIHTGELFF

D: NA
J: TRBJ1-2
V: TRBV6-6
size: NA
DNA: TGTGCCAGCAGTTACTCCCAGGGTAGGAGCTACACCTTC
CDR3: CASSYSQGRSYTF

D: TRBD1
J: TRBJ2-2
V: TRBV2
size: few
DNA: TGTGCCAGCAGTGATAATGGCCCCGGGACAGTAAACACCGGGGAGCTGTTTTTT
CDR3: CASSDNGPGTVNTGELFF

D: NA
J: TRBJ2-4
V: TRBV15
size: NA
DNA: TGTGCCACCAGCCCCGACAGGGCCAAAAACATTCAGTACTTC
CDR3: CATSPDRAKNIQYF

D: TRBD1
J: TRBJ2-5
V: TRBV23-1
size: NA
DNA: TGCGCCAGCAGTCTCTTGGACAGGGCTGACCAAGAGACCCAGTACTTC
CDR3: CASSLLDRADQETQYF

D: NA
J: TRBJ2-7
V: TRBV18
size: NA
DNA: TGTGCCAGCTCACCATCGTCAGAAGAGCAGTACTTC
CDR3: CASSPSSEEQYF

D: NA
J: TRBJ1-6
V: TRBV12-5
size: NA
DNA: TGTGCTAGTGGTGACAGCAATTCCCTCCACTTT
CDR3: CASGDSNSLHF

D: TRBD1
J: TRBJ1-4
V: TRBV7-9
size: NA
DNA: TGTGCCAGCAGCTTAGGGACAGGGGGCGAAAAACTGTTTTTT
CDR3: CASSLGTGGEKLFF

D: TRBD1
J: TRBJ1-2
V: TRBV6-5
size: NA
DNA: TGTGCCAGCAGTTACGCGGGACAGGGGCTGGACTTC
CDR3: CASSYAGQGLDF

D: NA
J: TRBJ1-2
V: TRBV29-1
size: few
DNA: TGCAGCGTTGTAACAGGGTCCAGCTATGGCTACACCTTC
CDR3: CSVVTGSSYGYTF

D: NA
J: TRBJ2-3
V: TRBV7-9
size: NA
DNA: TGTGCCAGCAGCCGGGCGCAGAGCACAGATACGCAGTATTTT
CDR3: CASSRAQSTDTQYF

D: NA
J: TRBJ1-3
V: TRBV21-1
size: once
DNA: TGTGCCAGCAGCAAAGGGGAAGTAAGGGGGAAACGCTCTGGAAACACCATATATTTT
CDR3: CASSKGEVRGKRSGNTIYF

D: TRBD1
J: TRBJ2-7
V: TRBV15
size: NA
DNA: TGTGCCACCAGCAACCGACGAGGGACAGGCTACGAGCAGTACTTC
CDR3: CATSNRRGTGYEQYF

D: TRBD2
J: TRBJ2-7
V: TRBV5-1
size: NA
DNA: TGCGCCAGCAGCTCCTCCGGGACTAGTGGCGAGCAGTACTTC
CDR3: CASSSSGTSGEQYF

D: NA
J: TRBJ2-5
V: TRBV4-1
size: NA
DNA: TGCGCCAGCAGCCAAGATTCTCGAGCGGAGGGCGAGACCCAGTACTTC
CDR3: CASSQDSRAEGETQYF

D: TRBD1
J: TRBJ1-2
V: TRBV2
size: NA
DNA: TGTGCCAGCAGCAGGGGGACAGGGGCTCCTGGCTACACCTTC
CDR3: CASSRGTGAPGYTF

D: NA
J: TRBJ1-2
V: TRBV5-1
size: NA
DNA: TGCGCCAGCAGCTTGAGGGGCAGACCTAACTATGGCTACACCTTC
CDR3: CASSLRGRPNYGYTF

D: TRBD1
J: TRBJ2-7
V: TRBV18
size: NA
DNA: TGTGCCAGCGGGACAGGGACGGATTACGAGCAGTACTTC
CDR3: CASGTGTDYEQYF